This T cell receptor (beta chain) stems from a study of breast tumors, draining lymph nodes, adjacent tissues. Via MiXCR, TCRdb re-called the multiplex PCR reads, giving one row per CDR3 protein. This table has approximately 130,000 distinct CDR3 sequences, 20% to 25% appearing once. Axillary draining lymph nodes of breast cancer patients supplied the node samples. Germline values: CDR1 SGHVS, CDR2 FQNEAQ. There are 15 residues in the CDR3. Trimming removed 1 base at V and 6 bases at J, with 12 bases between. This clonotype was counted at least ten times. Its matching antigen is unknown. Study conclusions and caveats: The data were judged consistent with most tumor T cells coming from lymph node and expanding in tumor. Tumors had less TCR diversity than lymph nodes, more than nontumor tissue. Data only fit, rather than demonstrated, lymph node origin of most tumor T cells.

The chain has TRBV7-8 and TRBJ1-4; D is unresolved. This TCR came from a female donor with breast cancer. Some clones in this sample may be carry-over from other donors' samples. Material for sequencing was axillary lymph node tissue. CDR3: CASSLGTALDEKLFF. The CDR3, as DNA: TGTGCCAGCAGCTTAGGTACGGCGCTTGATGAAAAACTGTTTTTT.